The 12 T cell receptor beta chains below come from one sample, sequenced in a study of shared clonotypes between healthy human individuals. Assay: immunoSEQ multiplex PCR; the TCRdb copy retains only in-frame clones and omits some. The table includes over a million clones, approximately 98.5% detected once. The sequenced material came from naive CD4+ T cells sorted from blood. Specified subset: CD45RA+ positively selected. The receptors were sampled from a man aged 25 to 40 in good health.

CDR3 amino acids: CAWSGFGYEQYF. The CDR3 nucleotides read TGTGCCTGGAGTGGCTTTGGGTACGAGCAGTACTTC. This chain uses TRBV30 with TRBJ2-7; D call uncertain. Trimming cost V 1 base and J 4 bases, with 8 bases left between them. The CDR3 totals 12 residues. CDR1 and CDR2 from the germline V gene are GTSNPN and SVGIG (reference sequence).

The chain uses TRBV5-1 and TRBJ2-1; TRBD2 might be the D (7 bases). Trimming took 0 bases from V and 4 from J, leaving 17 bases between them. The CDR3 has 17 residues. CDR1 is SGHRS and CDR2 is YFSETQ in the germline V gene. CDR3 sequence (DNA): TGCGCCAGCAGCTTGGAACCTGGGGGGGCTGGATACAATGAGCAGTTCTTC. Its translation: CASSLEPGGAGYNEQFF.

Details on this clone: Other DNA sequences in this sample translate to the same CDR3. This chain joins TRBV5-1 and TRBJ2-3, with 7 bases lining up with TRBD1. J was trimmed by 0 bases and V by 5 bases; bases with no gene match: 3. The CDR3 loop spans 14 amino acids. Germline assignment: CDR1 SGHRS and CDR2 YFSETQ. The CDR3 DNA reads as TGCGCCAGCAGTTGGGACAGAAGCACAGATACGCAGTATTTT. Translating it yields CASSWDRSTDTQYF.

The chain carries TRBV9 and TRBJ2-3; 9 nucleotides align to TRBD2. The CDR3 loop spans 17 amino acids. The germline V gene has CDR1 SGDLS and CDR2 YYNGEE. Losses at the gene ends were 3 bases for V and 2 bases for J; bases not matched to a gene: 10. The CDR3 DNA reads TGTGCCAGCAGCGCTATAGTCAGCGGGAGGTCCACAGATACGCAGTATTTT. Protein sequence: CASSAIVSGRSTDTQYF.

This chain connects TRBV4-1 to TRBJ1-2, with TRBD1 matching 11 bases. The CDR3 totals 15 residues. V lost 1 base and J lost 7; bases outside the gene matches: 5. Germline V gives CDR1 MGHRA, CDR2 YSYEKL. The CDR3 here is CASSQVGTGGGGYTF. The DNA for the CDR3 is TGCGCCAGCAGCCAAGTAGGGACAGGGGGAGGTGGCTACACCTTC.

This chain uses TRBV5-1 with TRBJ2-1; 9 bases match TRBD2. Looked up from germline, CDR1 is SGHRS and CDR2 is YFSETQ. The J segment lost 5 bases and the V segment lost 5 bases, leaving 5 bases of the junction unmatched. The CDR3 runs to 14 residues. Written as DNA, the CDR3 is TGCGCCAGCAGTATCCTAGCGGGGCACAATGAGCAGTTCTTC. Protein: CASSILAGHNEQFF.

This clone was recorded only once. The chain carries TRBV27 and TRBJ2-1, with TRBD2 matching over 13 bases. The junction had 10 bases not matched to a gene; V was cut back by 3 bases and J by 8 bases. Germline lookup yields CDR1 MNHEY and CDR2 SMNVEV (reference sequence). The CDR3 covers 17 residues. This CDR3 is CASSFKTSGRAFDEQFF. The CDR3 DNA reads as TGTGCCAGCAGTTTCAAAACTAGCGGGAGGGCCTTTGATGAGCAGTTCTTC.

A note on this clone: The same CDR3 is also encoded by other DNA sequences in this sample. The V and J genes are TRBV6-5 and TRBJ1-3; no definite D call. The CDR3 runs to 13 residues. Germline lookup yields CDR1 MNHEY and CDR2 SVGAGI. V was cut by 6 bases and J by 0 bases, with 6 bases left in between. CDR3 bases: TGTGCCAGCAGCCGTAACTCTGGAAACACCATATATTTT. It codes for CASSRNSGNTIYF.

The gene calls are TRBV4-1 and TRBJ2-2, with D possibly being TRBD1 (6 bases). The CDR3 sequence is 15 residues long. Germline lookup yields CDR1 MGHRA and CDR2 YSYEKL. Trimming left V 8 bases short and J 1 base short, with 14 bases between. The CDR3 loop reads CASRKTGLNTGELFF. DNA of the CDR3: TGCGCCAGCCGCAAGACAGGCTTGAACACCGGGGAGCTGTTTTTT.

This clone occurred once. The chain links TRBV7-3 to TRBJ2-2; TRBD2 matches 8 bases. After removal of 5 bases from V and 7 bases from J, the junction contained 12 bases not matched to a gene. The CDR3 length is 16 residues. Per the germline V gene, CDR1 is SGHTA and CDR2 is FQGTGA. The CDR3 protein is CASSRPRSSGNGELFF. In DNA, the CDR3 is TGTGCCAGCAGCCGCCCGCGGAGTAGCGGGAACGGGGAGCTGTTTTTT.

Comment on this clone: At the DNA level, this CDR3 is encoded by other sequences in the same sample as well. J is TRBJ2-3 and V is TRBV29-1; D may be TRBD2 (6 bases). This CDR3 spans 12 amino acids. Trimming pared 2 bases from V and 4 bases from J, leaving 7 bases between. Germline CDR1 reads SQVTM; CDR2 reads ANQGSEA. CDR3 DNA sequence: TGCAGCGTTGAAACGGGGGCAGATACGCAGTATTTT. It encodes CSVETGADTQYF.

This chain joins TRBV10-3 and TRBJ2-7; D unresolved. There are 14 residues in the CDR3. Germline CDR1 reads ENHRY; CDR2 reads SYGVKD. V was trimmed by 3 bases and J by 3 bases, leaving 12 bases between them. The CDR3 loop is CAISEGSGYYEQYF. In DNA form, the CDR3 reads TGTGCCATCAGTGAAGGTAGTGGTTACTACGAGCAGTACTTC.